Following are 10 T cell receptor beta chains from one sample sequenced in a study of blood T cell repertoires in COVID-19. Generated by immunoSEQ multiplex PCR, the TCRdb table keeps only in-frame clones and is missing some. The sample has about 240,000 clones, 83% seen once. Sequencing input: PBMCs or T cells enriched from blood (not recorded which). The receptors were sampled from a woman aged 40 to 50 who had been exposed to COVID-19.

This chain joins TRBV11-2 and TRBJ1-3; the D is unclear. There are 15 residues in the CDR3. Germline values: CDR1 SGHAT, CDR2 FQNNGV. Trimming stripped 5 bases from V and 0 bases from J, with 11 bases between. This chain's CDR3 is CASSLLFSSGNTIYF. CDR3 DNA sequence: TGTGCCAGCAGCCTCCTCTTTAGCTCTGGAAACACCATATATTTT.

The gene calls are TRBV14 and TRBJ1-6; D is perhaps TRBD1 (6 bases). The germline V gene encodes CDR1 SGHDN and CDR2 FVKESK. Trimming cost V 4 bases and J 10 bases, with 14 bases left between them. CDR3 length: 14 amino acids. DNA of the CDR3: TGTGCCAGCAGCCTTTCCAGGACAGTCTCACCCCTCCACTTT. It codes for CASSLSRTVSPLHF.

The chain recombines TRBV7-2 with TRBJ1-3; TRBD1 might be the D (6 bases). The CDR3 runs 15 residues. The germline CDR1 and CDR2 sequences are SGHTA and FQGNSA. The germline V and J ends were trimmed by 4 bases and 0 bases, with 10 bases remaining between them. The CDR3 reads CASSSQGTSGNTIYF. Written as DNA, the CDR3 is TGTGCCAGCAGCTCGCAGGGGACCTCTGGAAACACCATATATTTT.

This sequence joins TRBV28 and TRBJ1-6, with 7 bases matching TRBD1. CDR3 length: 13 residues. From germline, CDR1 is MDHEN and CDR2 SYDVKM. V lost 5 bases, J lost 14 bases, and 9 bases stayed unmatched. The CDR3 DNA reads as TGTGCCAGCAGTGACAGGGCTCCCCCATCCCTCCACTTT. This gives the protein CASSDRAPPSLHF.

This clone has a handful of counts. The same CDR3 arises from other DNA sequences in this sample as well. The V gene is TRBV12-3 or TRBV12-4, the J gene TRBJ1-2; a possible D gene is TRBD1 (6 bases). The CDR3 is made up of 12 amino acids. The CDR3 reads CASGEGNYGYTF. The CDR3 region has the DNA TGTGCTTCAGGGGAGGGTAACTATGGCTACACCTTC.

This clone was detected a few times. J is TRBJ2-3 and V is TRBV15, with D tentatively TRBD2 (6 bases). Between the trimmed V and J ends, which lost 0 bases and 0 bases, there was a span of 22 bases. The CDR3 is 20 amino acids. Germline CDR1 LNHNV, CDR2 YYDKDF (reference sequence). CDR3 DNA: TGTGCCACCAGCAGAGATTTAGGGCGGGGTATGGGGCTCAGCACAGATACGCAGTATTTT. Its translation is CATSRDLGRGMGLSTDTQYF.

The chain joins TRBV30 to TRBJ2-2; 8 bases align to TRBD2. Trimming at V came to 5 bases and at J to 6 bases, leaving 8 bases not matched to a gene. CDR1 is GTSNPN and CDR2 is SVGIG in the germline V gene (reference sequence). This CDR3 is built from 14 residues. The CDR3 DNA reads as TGTGCCTGGCAAACCGGGGGGGCCGCCGGGGAGCTGTTTTTT. Translating gives CAWQTGGAAGELFF.

V and J are TRBV5-6 and TRBJ1-3, with TRBD1 as a possible D gene (6 bases). The CDR3 length is 14 residues. Trimming removed 4 bases from V and 6 bases from J, with 14 bases in between. CDR1 is SGHDT, CDR2 YYEEEE, per germline. CDR3 DNA sequence: TGTGCCAGCAGCCCGACTGGGGGCGCAAACACCATATATTTT. Encoded protein: CASSPTGGANTIYF.

V gene TRBV28 combines with J gene TRBJ2-2, with a weak D call TRBD1 (6 bases). This CDR3 has 15 residues. With 4 bases removed from V and 0 bases from J, the gap between germline ends came to 9 bases. Germline V gene sequence: CDR1 MDHEN, CDR2 SYDVKM. The CDR3 reads CASSSSGANTGELFF. The CDR3 DNA follows: TGTGCCAGCAGTTCCTCAGGGGCGAACACCGGGGAGCTGTTTTTT.

The J gene is TRBJ2-5, the V gene TRBV7-2; tentative D call: TRBD1 (5 bases). The CDR3 spans 13 residues. V lost 1 base and J lost 3, with 6 bases in between. The germline V gene has CDR1 SGHTA and CDR2 FQGNSA. The CDR3 DNA reads as TGTGCCAGCAGCTTAGTAGGGGAAGAGACCCAGTACTTC. This gives the protein CASSLVGEETQYF.